This T cell receptor (beta chain) was identified during a study of beta chain features in type 1 diabetes. Overall study context: Over all samples combined, about 100,000,000 sorted cells were examined. General study points: In comparison with healthy donors, patients had naive, central memory and Treg TCRB repertoires that appeared more similar.

One heparinised draw, averaging about 116 mL, was taken per donor. Germline V gene data show CDR1 as MGHRA and CDR2 as YSYEKL. The CDR3 runs to 16 residues. Trimming took 0 bases from V and 5 from J; bases not matched to a gene: 7. Investigators reverse transcribed all isolated RNA, so they sequenced expressed TCRB transcripts. The protocol was immunoSEQ multiplex PCR, while the TCRdb copy is restricted to in-frame clones and leaves out a portion. The sample records hundreds of thousands of clones, around 16% being singletons. Concerning this clone: The antigen remains unidentified.

The chain combines TRBV4-1 with TRBJ2-7; 10 nucleotides agree with TRBD1. The sequenced sample was naive CD4+ T cells from blood. The source is a man aged 18-30 years in good health. Here the CDR3 reads CASSQETGTGVHEQYF. As DNA, the CDR3 is TGCGCCAGCAGCCAAGAGACCGGGACAGGGGTCCACGAGCAGTACTTC.